Listed below are T cell receptor beta chains from one sample, sequenced in a study of T cells in Graves' hyperthyroidism and ophthalmopathy. From the multiplex PCR reads, TCRdb called clonotypes with MiXCR, one entry per CDR3 protein. The sample includes 400,000 or so distinct CDR3 sequences, roughly 15% of them seen just once. Sequences were obtained from blood. The receptors shown here come from an older woman with Graves' ophthalmopathy. The conserved cysteine and the conserved F or W are not part of the CDR3 here. The order of the fields is J gene, V gene, CDR3 protein.

>TRBJ2-3|TRBV5-1
ASSAQGESDTQY
>TRBJ2-3|TRBV5-1
ASMRGGIDTQY
>TRBJ1-4|TRBV24-1
ATSDSRTPNEKLF
>TRBJ1-4|TRBV18
ASSTRGLAEKLF
>TRBJ1-2|TRBV28
ASKARTGVYGYT
>TRBJ2-2|TRBV4-1
ASSQIRANTGELF
>TRBJ2-1|TRBV2
ASNHNEQF
>TRBJ1-1|TRBV28
ASSSIRGTGNTEAF
>TRBJ2-3|TRBV19
ASSQSGRTDTQY
>TRBJ1-6|TRBV28
ALGENSRNSPLH
>TRBJ2-7|TRBV5-1
ASSFGTSGASLYEQY
>TRBJ1-1|TRBV11-2
ASSLWLGRGTEAF
>TRBJ2-2|TRBV19
ASSIAGRFAGELF
>TRBJ2-1|TRBV5-5
ASSLADSRNEQF
>TRBJ2-3|TRBV12-3/TRBV12-4
ASRRFTSTDTQY
>TRBJ1-4|TRBV7-9
ASSRRGKGEKLF
>TRBJ1-5|TRBV18
ASSPRQGGQPQH
>TRBJ2-3|TRBV6-5
ASSYLGEADTQY
>TRBJ2-5|TRBV20-1
SARAEGKETQY
>TRBJ2-7|TRBV7-6
ASSLSADRAPREQY
>TRBJ2-1|TRBV14
ASSLSGAYNEQF
>TRBJ2-1|TRBV9
ASSVSGSSAYNEQF
>TRBJ2-1|TRBV3-1
ASSQGTLAVEQF
>TRBJ2-3|TRBV25-1
ASSEYGLAGGDTQY
>TRBJ2-7|TRBV30
AWSVQYGEQY
>TRBJ2-5|TRBV2
ASSEIAGQGSETQY
>TRBJ2-5|TRBV20-1
SARGPRGASVQETQY
>TRBJ2-2|TRBV7-2
ASSSRPASNTGELF